A single sample gave rise to the 14 T cell receptor beta chains below, sequenced in a study of T cell responses to AZD1222 COVID-19 vaccine. The method was immunoSEQ multiplex PCR; TCRdb's version includes in-frame clones alone and lacks a portion of them. Seen here are over 50,000 clones, approximately 84% observed once, and the top ten hold 25% to 30%. The input for sequencing was peripheral blood, taken on day 0 of AZD1222 vaccination. These receptors were obtained from an adult in good health.

This rearrangement joins TRBV11-1 to TRBJ2-7; TRBD1 might be the D (5 bases). With 9 bases removed from V and 2 bases from J, the gap between germline ends came to 20 bases. The CDR3 covers 15 residues. CDR1 is SGHAT, CDR2 FQDESV, per germline (reference sequence). The CDR3 reads CASQRSKGPTYEQYF. In DNA, the CDR3 is TGTGCCAGTCAACGCTCCAAGGGGCCTACCTACGAGCAGTACTTC.

This chain uses TRBV5-6 with TRBJ2-3; D call uncertain. V lost 0 bases and J 1 base, leaving 9 bases between the germline ends. The CDR3 has 15 amino acids. Germline lookup yields CDR1 SGHDT and CDR2 YYEEEE. The CDR3 nucleotides are TGTGCCAGCAGCTTGGAGGCTAGGGGCACAGATACGCAGTATTTT. This sequence encodes CASSLEARGTDTQYF.

The rearrangement links TRBV18 to TRBJ2-7; D gene uncertain. This CDR3 has 14 amino acids. Trimming stripped 1 base from V and 0 bases from J, with 7 bases between. Germline CDR1 reads KGHSH; CDR2 reads LQKENI. The DNA of the CDR3 is TGTGCCAGCTCACCACATGCAGACTCCTACGAGCAGTACTTC. Its protein is CASSPHADSYEQYF.

The chain couples TRBV7-2 to TRBJ1-1; 9 nucleotides line up with TRBD1. This CDR3 contains 15 residues. Germline values: CDR1 SGHTA, CDR2 FQGNSA. V shed 4 bases and J 11 bases; nucleotides not matched to a gene: 14. The CDR3 spells CASSSLQGAKSGAFF. The CDR3 DNA is TGTGCCAGCAGCTCCCTACAGGGGGCTAAATCAGGGGCTTTCTTT.

V usage is TRBV7-8 and J usage is TRBJ1-5, with 10 bases aligning to TRBD1. V lost 1 base and J lost 7; bases outside the gene matches: 4. Germline CDR1 SGHVS, CDR2 FQNEAQ. This CDR3 has 15 amino acids. The CDR3 DNA is TGTGCCAGCAGCTTAGTGGGGGACAGGGGACAGCCCCAGCATTTT. Translating gives CASSLVGDRGQPQHF.

This clone turned up a few times. The J gene is TRBJ1-1, the V gene TRBV19, with D hard to call. Trimming removed 5 bases at V and 4 bases at J, with 11 bases between. Germline V CDR1 and CDR2: LNHDA, SQIVND (reference sequence). CDR3 length: 13 amino acids. CDR3 DNA: TGTGCCAGTAGTTCCGGGGAGGCCACTGAAGCTTTCTTT. This encodes CASSSGEATEAFF.

This sequence joins TRBV30 and TRBJ2-7; D is unclear. Germline V gene lookup returns CDR1 GTSNPN and CDR2 SVGIG (reference sequence). V dropped 0 bases and J dropped 4 bases, with 13 bases sitting between them. CDR3 length equals 14 residues. In DNA form, the CDR3 reads TGTGCCTGGAGTGTACTTGGACGGGTTTACGAGCAGTACTTC. It translates to CAWSVLGRVYEQYF.

V is TRBV18 and J is TRBJ2-2; D unresolved. In germline, CDR1 is KGHSH, CDR2 LQKENI. Trimming took off 5 bases at V and 6 bases at J, with 13 bases between the two ends. The CDR3 has 14 residues. CDR3 loop: CASSYPTTSGELFF. The CDR3 DNA reads as TGTGCCAGCTCATACCCCACAACGTCCGGGGAGCTGTTTTTT. Variable domain in full (rest from reference TRBV18 and TRBJ2-2): NAGVMQNPRHLVRRRGQEARLRCSPMKGHSHVYWYRQLPEEGLKFMVYLQKENIIDESGMPKERFSAEFPKEGPSILRIQQVVRGDSAAYFCASSYPTTSGELFFGEGSRLTVL.

The chain uses TRBV3-1 (or the pseudogene TRBV3-2) and TRBJ2-6, with D perhaps matching TRBD1 or TRBD2 (7 bases each). V lost 0 bases and J lost 2, with 14 bases in between. The CDR3 length is 18 residues. CDR1 LGHDT and CDR2 YNNKEL come from the germline V gene (reference sequence). The DNA for the CDR3 is TGTGCCAGCAGCCAAGATGTACAGGGGAGGGCTGGGGCCAACGTCCTGACTTTC. Residues: CASSQDVQGRAGANVLTF.

V and J are TRBV14 and TRBJ2-2, with TRBD1 as a possible D gene (6 bases). The CDR3 has 14 amino acids. Germline V lookup: CDR1 SGHDN, CDR2 FVKESK. Trimming shortened V by 6 bases and J by 3 bases, and 11 bases separated the two germline ends. DNA of the CDR3: TGTGCCAGCAGACCCAACAGGGACACCGGGGAGCTGTTTTTT. Residues: CASRPNRDTGELFF. The variable domain in full, completed from reference TRBV14 and TRBJ2-2, reads EAGVTQFPSHSVIEKGQTVTLRCDPISGHDNLYWYRRVMGKEIKFLLHFVKESKQDESGMPNNRFLAERTGGTYSTLKVQPAELEDSGVYFCASRPNRDTGELFFGEGSRLTVL.

The rearrangement links TRBV3-1 (or the pseudogene TRBV3-2) to TRBJ2-1; the match to TRBD2 covers 8 bases. From germline, CDR1 is LGHDT and CDR2 YNNKEL (reference sequence). This CDR3 region has 15 residues. The V gene end was trimmed by 1 base and the J gene end by 8 bases; junction bases not matched to a gene: 7. CDR3: CASSQVAGSPHEQFF. In nucleotides, the CDR3 is TGTGCCAGCAGCCAAGTAGCGGGATCACCCCATGAGCAGTTCTTC.

The J gene is TRBJ2-7, the V gene TRBV3-1 (or the pseudogene TRBV3-2), with D perhaps TRBD1 (6 bases). The CDR3 contains 14 residues. Trimming took off 1 base at V and 2 bases at J, with 9 bases between the two ends. The V gene's germline CDR1 is LGHDT and CDR2 YNNKEL (reference sequence). CDR3 loop: CASSQGGPAYEQYF. In nucleotides, the CDR3 is TGTGCCAGCAGCCAAGGGGGGCCCGCCTACGAGCAGTACTTC.

The V gene is TRBV3-1 (or the pseudogene TRBV3-2), the J gene TRBJ1-4; possible D gene TRBD1, 5 bases. The CDR3 totals 16 residues. Germline loops: CDR1 LGHDT, CDR2 YNNKEL (reference sequence). V lost 1 base, J lost 0 bases, and 9 bases lay in between. CDR3 loop: CASSQAQGATNEKLFF. The CDR3 DNA is TGTGCCAGCAGCCAAGCTCAGGGCGCAACTAATGAAAAACTGTTTTTT.

V is TRBV7-2 and J is TRBJ2-7; TRBD2 matches 7 bases. The V segment lost 4 bases and the J segment 2 bases; nucleotides outside the gene matches: 5. Per germline, CDR1 SGHTA and CDR2 FQGNSA. The CDR3 loop spans 14 amino acids. The CDR3 bases are TGTGCCAGCAGCTCGCTAGCGGTTCCCTACGAGCAGTACTTC. Translated: CASSSLAVPYEQYF.